This T cell receptor (beta chain) emerged from a study of cytomegalovirus exposure and HLA in healthy donors listed by TCRdb under 2017. In the study overall: According to a later analysis, the 120 or so validation repertoires were produced on the same platform as the 700 or so repertoires of the first cohort. The study aimed to test whether signatures of past pathogen exposure could be identified by cataloging public T cell receptors. Along with the approximately 600-subject first cohort, a separate validation cohort of 120 different subjects was used. To predict cytomegalovirus infection status, the study combined high-throughput TCR immunosequencing, statistical association of individual TCRs with disease status, and machine learning. Paper-wide results and their limitations: In a later analysis, TCRs clustered in the first cohort were found to also tend to co-occur in the roughly 120 validation repertoires, with approximately 94% of cluster scores above 0. Across donors, most TCR sequences were observed very rarely, whereas some public TCRs were present in many individuals. Three of the identified cytomegalovirus-associated TCR beta chains were confirmed in vitro to be specific for cytomegalovirus antigens. A later analysis lacked HLA typing for the validation cohort, so it scored co-occurrence in that cohort across all 120 repertoires. The study gave a list of 150 to 200 TCR beta chains associated with cytomegalovirus. According to the authors, the approach could potentially be generalized to other disease states and immunological phenotypes. In both the original and validation cohorts, the classifier was reported to diagnose cytomegalovirus status with high specificity and sensitivity.

In regard to this clone: Its cognate antigen has yet to be identified. Per-nucleotide qualities are absent, and no much larger clonotype sits a single base away.

Separate from the approximately 700-subject first cohort, the validation cohort of some 130 subjects was the group to which the donors belonged. As encoded in the germline V gene, CDR1 is SGDLS while CDR2 is YYNGEE. The CDR3 runs 13 amino acids, cysteine and phenylalanine included. Of the read, only the CDR3 DNA is kept; its 39 bases are in frame from base 1. V is trimmed back by 3 bases and J by 6 bases, and the junction contains 6 bases that no gene match accounts for. The library was built by means of the immunoSEQ multiplex PCR assay. The authors' pipeline ran thus. To diagnose cytomegalovirus status from the catalog of TCR beta chain sequences, a statistical classification framework was built. The table was pulled from immuneACCESS by TCRdb, which kept in-frame rearrangements only. Such tables lose some clones; where checked, under half of the loss comes from unresolved V genes, and the rest has no known cause. V and J calls and clone size are those listed in that table; D and trimming were worked out from the DNA. The sample table contains around 58,000 clones; only one count was recorded for more than 85% of them. Roughly 1.8% of the sample goes to the ten largest clones.

Sequenced material: PBMCs. This TCR was recovered from a woman aged 18 to 35 in good health and CMV-seronegative. The chain uses TRBV9 and TRBJ2-7, and TRBD1 matches 7 of the central bases. The CDR3 reads CASSGDRAPEQYF. The nucleotides are TGTGCCAGCAGCGGTGACAGGGCTCCCGAGCAGTACTTC.